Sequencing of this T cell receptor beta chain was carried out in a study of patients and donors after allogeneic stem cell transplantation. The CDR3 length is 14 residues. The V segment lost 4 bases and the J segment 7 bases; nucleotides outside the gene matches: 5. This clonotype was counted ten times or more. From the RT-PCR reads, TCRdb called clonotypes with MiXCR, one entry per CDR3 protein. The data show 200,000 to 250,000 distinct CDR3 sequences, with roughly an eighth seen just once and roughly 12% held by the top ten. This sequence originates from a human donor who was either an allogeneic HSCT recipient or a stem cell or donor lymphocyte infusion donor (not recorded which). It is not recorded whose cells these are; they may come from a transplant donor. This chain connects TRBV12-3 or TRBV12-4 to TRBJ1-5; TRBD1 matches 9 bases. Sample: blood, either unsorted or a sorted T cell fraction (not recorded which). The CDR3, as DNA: TGTGCCAGCAGTTGGACAGGGGCGGGCCAGCCCCAGCATTTT. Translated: CASSWTGAGQPQHF.